What follows are 5 T cell receptor beta chains derived from one specimen sequenced in a study of cytomegalovirus exposure and HLA in healthy donors (TCRdb year 2017). Libraries were prepared through the immunoSEQ multiplex PCR assay. TCRdb obtained this table from immuneACCESS and retained in-frame rearrangements with V and J assigned. These tables miss some clones; where compared with another copy, unresolved V genes account for less than half of the shortfall, and the remainder is unexplained. Present in this sample are 120,000 or so clones, around nine tenths of which were seen just once. Of the sample, 1.4% to 1.5% is held by the ten largest clones. Sequencing was carried out using PBMCs. These receptors all stem from a woman younger than 45 in good health and CMV-seropositive.

The rearrangement uses TRBV11-2 and TRBJ1-4; no clear D. V was trimmed by 6 bases and J by 5 bases, leaving 19 bases between them. Germline V lookup: CDR1 SGHAT, CDR2 FQNNGV. The CDR3 extends over 16 amino acids. CDR3 coding DNA: TGTGCCAGCAGATTAACGCAGGAGGGTCCGAATGAAAAACTGTTTTTT. It codes for CASRLTQEGPNEKLFF.

The J gene is TRBJ2-1, the V gene TRBV7-9; TRBD1 aligns across 7 bases. Germline values: CDR1 SEHNR, CDR2 FQNEAQ (reference sequence). The CDR3 has 16 residues. V gave up 3 bases and J gave up 4 bases; unmatched junction bases: 9. The CDR3 loop is CASSFQWTGGYNEQFF. Written as DNA, the CDR3 is TGTGCCAGCAGCTTTCAATGGACAGGAGGTTACAATGAGCAGTTCTTC.

The chain combines TRBV5-1 with TRBJ2-3, with 7 bases lining up with TRBD2. V lost 5 bases to trimming and J lost 0 bases; unmatched junction nucleotides: 0. CDR3 length equals 13 residues. Germline V gives CDR1 SGHRS, CDR2 YFSETQ. The DNA of the CDR3 is TGCGCCAGCAGTAGCGGGAGCACAGATACGCAGTATTTT. Its translation is CASSSGSTDTQYF.

This chain uses TRBV20-1 with TRBJ2-7, with 10 bases lining up with TRBD1. The germline V gene has CDR1 DFQATT and CDR2 SNEGSKA (reference sequence). Unmatched junction bases numbered 1, after V lost 7 bases and J lost 4 bases. The CDR3 has 11 residues. CDR3 bases: TGCAGTGTGGGACAGGGGTACGAGCAGTACTTC. This codes for CSVGQGYEQYF.

The table lists this clone with a few counts. The J gene is TRBJ1-6, the V gene TRBV15, with TRBD1 matching over 8 bases. Germline-derived CDR1 and CDR2 are LNHNV and YYDKDF (reference sequence). This CDR3 has 15 residues. Unmatched junction bases numbered 6, after V lost 5 bases and J lost 6 bases. The chain's CDR3 is CATSPGQGSNSPLHF. CDR3 sequence (DNA): TGTGCCACCAGCCCCGGACAGGGAAGTAATTCACCCCTCCACTTT.